Listed below are T cell receptor beta chains from one sample, sequenced in a study of blood T cells in healthy people across ages. TCRdb analysed the 5' RACE reads with MiXCR anew, one entry per CDR3 protein. The table lists around 800,000 distinct CDR3 sequences, about 42% of them singletons. What was sequenced was blood. These TCRs come from a man between 60 and 75 years old in good health. CDR3s include the opening cysteine and the closing phenylalanine or tryptophan. A D gene is named only where the DNA matches it firmly. Not all rows give a size; the values are once, few, many and, for expanded clones, a class.

CDR3nt,CDR3aa,abundance,j_gene,len,v_gene,d_gene
TGTGCCAGCAGCTTCGGTCGGGGCAAGGGAACGGGAGAGACCCAGTACTTC,CASSFGRGKGTGETQYF,-,TRBJ2-5,17,TRBV7-2,-
TGTGCCAGCGGTTCGGGACTAGCGCCCTACAATGAGCAGTTCTTC,CASGSGLAPYNEQFF,-,TRBJ2-1,15,TRBV2,TRBD2
TGTGCCGGCAGCACTACCGGGACAGGGGGCGTCTACACCTTC,CAGSTTGTGGVYTF,-,TRBJ1-2,14,TRBV7-3,TRBD1
TGTGCCAGCAGCCTGGGGGTGGGACAGGCCTATGGCTACACCTTC,CASSLGVGQAYGYTF,-,TRBJ1-2,15,TRBV7-2,TRBD1
TGTGCCAGCGGACCCTTTCGCGAGCAGTACTTC,CASGPFREQYF,-,TRBJ2-7,11,TRBV6-2/TRBV6-3,-
TGTGCCAGCAGTTCCTTGGGACTAGCGGGGGGGCGCGAGCAGTACTTC,CASSSLGLAGGREQYF,few,TRBJ2-7,16,TRBV27,TRBD2
TGCAGTGCCCGGCCCTCAGGCAGATCCACCGGGGAGCTGTTTTTT,CSARPSGRSTGELFF,-,TRBJ2-2,15,TRBV20-1,-
TGTGCCAGCAGCCTAGGGCATACAACTAATGAAAAACTGTTTTTT,CASSLGHTTNEKLFF,-,TRBJ1-4,15,TRBV3-1,-
TGTGCCAGCAGGGGGCTAGCGGGGGGTACCTACGAGCAGTACTTC,CASRGLAGGTYEQYF,few,TRBJ2-7,15,TRBV27,TRBD2
TGCAGTGCTAGACCTCTAGCGGGGAATTTAGAGACCCAGTACTTC,CSARPLAGNLETQYF,few,TRBJ2-5,15,TRBV20-1,TRBD2
TGTGACAGCAGTTACGGTGGCTCTGGGGCCAACGTCCTGACTTTC,CDSSYGGSGANVLTF,-,TRBJ2-6,15,TRBV6-2/TRBV6-3,-
TGTGCCAGCAGCTTCGGGTCCCATCGGGATGGCTACACCTTC,CASSFGSHRDGYTF,-,TRBJ1-2,14,TRBV7-9,-
TGTGCCAGCAGTCGGACTAGCGGGAGTGAGTTCGAGCAGTACTTC,CASSRTSGSEFEQYF,-,TRBJ2-7,15,TRBV3-1,TRBD2
TGTGCCAGCAGCCTAACCGGGACAGTGGAGCCTGGTACGCAGTATTTT,CASSLTGTVEPGTQYF,-,TRBJ2-3,16,TRBV9,TRBD1
TGCGCCAGCAGCCAAGATTCCGGGAACAATGAGCAGTTCTTC,CASSQDSGNNEQFF,few,TRBJ2-1,14,TRBV4-3,-
TGCAGTGCTAGTGTGGGGGTAGCAGATACGCAGTATTTT,CSASVGVADTQYF,-,TRBJ2-3,13,TRBV20-1,-
TGCGCCAGCAGCGTGGGAAGGGGGAGAGGAGATACGCAGTATTTT,CASSVGRGRGDTQYF,few,TRBJ2-3,15,TRBV5-1,-
TGCGCCAGCAGTCCGGGACACTCGGATCAAGAGACCCAGTACTTC,CASSPGHSDQETQYF,few,TRBJ2-5,15,TRBV5-1,-
TGTGCCAGCAGCTTAGGCATGGACAGTGCGGAGCCCCTCCACTTT,CASSLGMDSAEPLHF,once,TRBJ1-6,15,TRBV7-9,-
TGTGCCAGCAGTGAAATTGGGATGGGATTGCTAGAGACCCAGTACTTC,CASSEIGMGLLETQYF,-,TRBJ2-5,16,TRBV6-1,-
TGCGCCAGCAGCCAAGTCGCGGGGAGCGGTGGCTACACCTTC,CASSQVAGSGGYTF,few,TRBJ1-2,14,TRBV4-1,-
TGTGCCAGCAGTTTAGCGCCAACAGTTGGGGAGCTGTTTTTT,CASSLAPTVGELFF,-,TRBJ2-2,14,TRBV12-3/TRBV12-4,-
TGCAGTGCTCGACTAGTTAGGGGGGATGAGCAGTTCTTC,CSARLVRGDEQFF,few,TRBJ2-1,13,TRBV20-1,-
TGCAGTGCTAAACTTGGTAAAGTCTCCAATGAGCAGTTCTTC,CSAKLGKVSNEQFF,many,TRBJ2-1,14,TRBV20-1,-
TGCGCCAGCAGCCAAGACTGGACAAGCTCAGATACGCTGTATTTT,CASSQDWTSSDTLYF,-,TRBJ2-3,15,TRBV4-3,-
TGCAGTGCTAGGTCTTTGCGGGGGGGGACCTACAATGAGCAGTTCTTC,CSARSLRGGTYNEQFF,-,TRBJ2-1,16,TRBV20-1,TRBD2
TGCGCCAGCAGCCCAGGGACAGGAGTTCCGTACGAGCAGTACTTC,CASSPGTGVPYEQYF,-,TRBJ2-7,15,TRBV5-1,TRBD1
TGTGCCAGCAGTTCCTTGAGCGGGGGAGATACGTACGAGCAGTACTTC,CASSSLSGGDTYEQYF,-,TRBJ2-7,16,TRBV6-2/TRBV6-3,TRBD2
TGTGCCAGCAGTGTACAGGGGGCTACCTACGAGCAGTACTTC,CASSVQGATYEQYF,-,TRBJ2-7,14,TRBV6-1,TRBD1
TGTGCCACCAGCATCCAGCGGGGATACACAGATACGCAGTATTTT,CATSIQRGYTDTQYF,few,TRBJ2-3,15,TRBV15,TRBD2
TGTGCCAGCAGTCGGGACAGGGGACGGGATACGCAGTATTTT,CASSRDRGRDTQYF,-,TRBJ2-3,14,TRBV6-2/TRBV6-3,TRBD1
TGCAGCGCGGGACAGAACACAGATACGCAGTATTTT,CSAGQNTDTQYF,many,TRBJ2-3,12,TRBV29-1,TRBD1
TGCGCCAGCAGCCAAGACAGGGTAGAAGGGGGCACAGATACGCAGTATTTT,CASSQDRVEGGTDTQYF,few,TRBJ2-3,17,TRBV4-3,-
TGTGCCAGCAGATCACCCGGGACAAAGTACTTC,CASRSPGTKYF,once,TRBJ2-4,11,TRBV9,-
TGCAGCGTTGATAGGGGGATGAACACTGAAGCTTTCTTT,CSVDRGMNTEAFF,-,TRBJ1-1,13,TRBV29-1,-
TGCGCCAGCAGCCAAGAGGGGACAGAGAACAATGAGCAGTTCTTC,CASSQEGTENNEQFF,few,TRBJ2-1,15,TRBV4-3,TRBD1
TGCGCCAGCAGCCAAGATCGAATGGGGGGACAAGAGACCCAGTACTTC,CASSQDRMGGQETQYF,-,TRBJ2-5,16,TRBV4-1,-
TGTGCCAGCAGCTTACGGGGGGGCTTTGAGACCCAGTACTTC,CASSLRGGFETQYF,-,TRBJ2-5,14,TRBV7-9,TRBD2
TGCAGTGCTAGAGGAGCAAGGACTAGCGCATTCTACGAGCAGTACTTC,CSARGARTSAFYEQYF,-,TRBJ2-7,16,TRBV20-1,TRBD2
TGTGCCAGCAGGCTTACAACAGGAGGTCCTAGGGATGAGCAGTTCTTC,CASRLTTGGPRDEQFF,-,TRBJ2-1,16,TRBV5-4,-
TGTGCCAGCAGTTTATCGGCCCTTCGGTACGAGCAGTACTTC,CASSLSALRYEQYF,few,TRBJ2-7,14,TRBV27,-
TGTGCCAGCAGTTTATTACTAGCGGGGGGTCCCTACAATGAGCAGTTCTTC,CASSLLLAGGPYNEQFF,many,TRBJ2-1,17,TRBV28,TRBD2
TGTGCCAGCAGCCACCGGGGGCGTCGGAACACCGGGGAGCTGTTTTTT,CASSHRGRRNTGELFF,-,TRBJ2-2,16,TRBV7-2,-
TGTGCCAGCACCGTAGCGGGGGCGCAGTATTTT,CASTVAGAQYF,-,TRBJ2-3,11,TRBV12-3/TRBV12-4,TRBD2
TGTGCCAGCAGTCACGGGAACTCTGGGGCCAACGTCCTGACTTTC,CASSHGNSGANVLTF,many,TRBJ2-6,15,TRBV6-2/TRBV6-3,-
TGTGCCAGCATGTCCCAGGGACGCTCCTACGAGCAGTACTTC,CASMSQGRSYEQYF,few,TRBJ2-7,14,TRBV6-5,-